This is a list of T cell receptor beta chains from one sample in a study of blood T cell repertoires in COVID-19. Clones were sequenced by immunoSEQ multiplex PCR, and TCRdb holds only the in-frame ones, with some missing. The sample has some 200,000 clones, 82% seen once. Input material: peripheral blood. Receptor source: a human donor with acute or convalescent COVID-19. The donor label of this sample is uncertain. Each CDR3 is given with its conserved first and last residue. The D gene is left open where the match is weak. Clone size is stated in some rows and not others, as once, few, many or a class when expanded.

d_call	v_call	j_call	clone_size	cdr3_nt	cdr3_aa
TRBD1	TRBV5-1	TRBJ2-1	many	TGCGCCAGCAGCTTGGAACAGGGGCGGTCCAATGAGCAGTTCTTC	CASSLEQGRSNEQFF
-	TRBV18	TRBJ1-5	-	TGTGCCAGCTCACCACAGCCCGATCAGCCCCAGCATTTT	CASSPQPDQPQHF
-	TRBV30	TRBJ2-7	-	TGTGCCTGGAGTGTTTTCCCCCTAGAGGTCGAGCAGTACTTC	CAWSVFPLEVEQYF
-	TRBV28	TRBJ1-6	-	TGTGCCAGCAGTTTAAACGGCTATAATTCACCCCTCCACTTT	CASSLNGYNSPLHF
TRBD2	TRBV6-7	TRBJ2-7	-	TGTGCCAGCCCAGACACGGGGGGAGGGCATCTTCGCGAGCAGTACTTC	CASPDTGGGHLREQYF
-	TRBV2	TRBJ1-6	-	TGTGCCAGCAGCTCTTGGGCTCAATATAATTCACCCCTCCACTTT	CASSSWAQYNSPLHF
-	TRBV5-4	TRBJ2-2	-	TGTGCCAGCAGCTTGGCAGGAAACACCGGGGAGCTGTTTTTT	CASSLAGNTGELFF
TRBD2	TRBV19	TRBJ2-4	-	TGTGCCAGTAGTCCTAGCGGGAACCTCGGGGGGGCCAAAAACATTCAGTACTTC	CASSPSGNLGGAKNIQYF
-	TRBV24-1	TRBJ2-1	-	TGTGCCACCAGTGATTTGGTCCAGGCCGGTCTTGATGAGCAGTTCTTC	CATSDLVQAGLDEQFF
-	TRBV6-6	TRBJ1-2	-	TGTGCCAGCAGAACCGCTCAGGGTAATGGCTACACCTTC	CASRTAQGNGYTF
-	TRBV30	TRBJ2-5	-	TGTGCCTGGAGTCGGTCTAGCAGGGAGACCCAGTACTTC	CAWSRSSRETQYF
-	TRBV7-2	TRBJ1-2	-	TGTGCCAGCAGCACAATAACTAACTATGGCTACACCTTC	CASSTITNYGYTF
TRBD2	TRBV19	TRBJ2-7	-	TGTGCCAGTAGCCTAAGACAAGGGACTAGCGGAGGGGATGAGCAGTACTTC	CASSLRQGTSGGDEQYF
-	TRBV18	TRBJ1-2	-	TGTGCCAGCTCGGACCAGGGGAACTATGGCTACACCTTC	CASSDQGNYGYTF
TRBD2	TRBV7-9	TRBJ2-1	-	TGTGCCAGCAGCTTAACGGGACTAACTAGCTCCTACAATGAGCAGTTCTTC	CASSLTGLTSSYNEQFF
-	TRBV12-3/TRBV12-4	TRBJ2-1	-	TGTGCCAGCAGTCTCCCACGGGGTGAGCAGTTCTTC	CASSLPRGEQFF
-	TRBV5-6	TRBJ1-2	-	TGTGCCAGCAGCTTGGAGGGAGTCAACTATGGCTACACCTTC	CASSLEGVNYGYTF
-	TRBV11-1	TRBJ2-3	few	TGTGCCAGCAGCTTACCACCCCCGGGGAATACGCAGTATTTT	CASSLPPPGNTQYF
TRBD2	TRBV7-2	TRBJ2-3	-	TGTGCCAGCAGCTTAGCCTTGCTAGCGGCGAGCACAGATACGCAGTATTTT	CASSLALLAASTDTQYF
-	TRBV30	TRBJ1-1	-	TGTGCCTGGAGTGTGGGGCTCAACACTGAAGCTTTCTTT	CAWSVGLNTEAFF
TRBD1	TRBV6-5	TRBJ1-2	-	TGTGCCAGCAGTTACGAGGGGGCTGGCTATGGCTACACCTTC	CASSYEGAGYGYTF
TRBD1	TRBV5-1	TRBJ1-5	-	TGCGCCAGCAGCTTGGGAATAGGGACAGGGATCCAGCCCCAGCATTTT	CASSLGIGTGIQPQHF
TRBD1	TRBV23-1	TRBJ1-4	-	TGCGCCACCTCGGGAGTAGACAGGGGGCGGTACTGTGAAAAACTGTTTTTT	CATSGVDRGRYCEKLFF
TRBD2	TRBV10-1	TRBJ2-1	-	TGCGCCAGCAGTGAGGGCGGGAGCAAGGAGCAGTTCTTC	CASSEGGSKEQFF
-	TRBV7-9	TRBJ2-2	-	TGTGCCAGCAGCTTACGCAGGGGATTGACCGGGGAGCTGTTTTTT	CASSLRRGLTGELFF
-	TRBV9	TRBJ1-1	-	TGTGCCAGCAGCGCGGGACAGAACACTGAAGCTTTCTTT	CASSAGQNTEAFF
-	TRBV6-6	TRBJ1-2	-	TGTGCCAGCAGTTACGGGGAGGGCTATGGCTACACCTTC	CASSYGEGYGYTF
-	TRBV5-6	TRBJ2-2	-	TGTGCCAGCAGCTTGGCGGGGCAGGGGACGGGGGAGCTGTTTTTT	CASSLAGQGTGELFF
-	TRBV19	TRBJ2-5	-	TGTGCCAGTAGTATAAGGAGAGACCTGGGCCAAGAGACCCAGTACTTC	CASSIRRDLGQETQYF
TRBD2	TRBV15	TRBJ2-5	-	TGTGCCACCAGCAGGGGGACTAGCGGGAGGGGAGAGACCCAGTACTTC	CATSRGTSGRGETQYF
-	TRBV20-1	TRBJ2-1	-	TGCAGTGTCGGAGGGTATGAGCAGTTCTTC	CSVGGYEQFF
TRBD1	TRBV15	TRBJ2-5	-	TGTGCCACCAGCAGAGGGGGAACAGGGGGCTATGAGACCCAGTACTTC	CATSRGGTGGYETQYF
-	TRBV28	TRBJ2-2	-	TGTGCCAGCAGTTTTGCGGGGCAGAACACCGGGGAGCTGTTTTTT	CASSFAGQNTGELFF
-	TRBV2	TRBJ1-1	-	TGTGCCAGCAGTGGGCAGGGGCCGTGGGGCTCTGAAGCTTTCTTT	CASSGQGPWGSEAFF
TRBD1	TRBV5-4	TRBJ2-4	-	TGTGCCAGCAGCTTAGGACAGGAAAACATTCAGTACTTC	CASSLGQENIQYF
TRBD1	TRBV19	TRBJ1-5	-	TGTGCCAGTAGCCCGGACAGGTATAGCAATCAGCCCCAGCATTTT	CASSPDRYSNQPQHF
TRBD1	TRBV7-9	TRBJ1-5	once	TGTGCCAGCAGTCCCGGGACAGGGGATTGGGGAAGCAATCAGCCCCAGCATTTT	CASSPGTGDWGSNQPQHF
-	TRBV7-8	TRBJ1-6	few	TGTGCCAGCAGCTTAGAGGGGTTCACCTATAATTCACCCCTCCACTTT	CASSLEGFTYNSPLHF
TRBD1	TRBV13	TRBJ2-4	-	TGTGCCAGCAGCGAGGGACAGAGAAACATTCAGTACTTC	CASSEGQRNIQYF
TRBD1	TRBV5-1	TRBJ1-2	-	TGCGCCAGCAGCCCACCTACCGGGACAGGGGATGGCTACACCTTC	CASSPPTGTGDGYTF
TRBD2	TRBV5-1	TRBJ2-5	-	TGCGCCAGCAGCTTGGTAGGGACTAGCGGAGAGACCCAGTACTTC	CASSLVGTSGETQYF
TRBD2	TRBV27	TRBJ2-2	-	TGTGCCAGCAGTTTAGGACTAGCGGGAGTCACCGGGGAGCTGTTTTTT	CASSLGLAGVTGELFF
TRBD1	TRBV5-1	TRBJ1-2	-	TGCGCCAGCAGCACGTGGGACAGGGCGAGGGGCTACACCTTC	CASSTWDRARGYTF
TRBD1	TRBV6-5	TRBJ1-1	once	TGTGCCAGCAGGACAGGGAAACAAATGAACACTGAAGCTTTCTTT	CASRTGKQMNTEAFF
-	TRBV6-2/TRBV6-3	TRBJ2-1	-	TGTGCCAGCAGTTTCCCCCAGCGATCCTACAATGAGCAGTTCTTC	CASSFPQRSYNEQFF
-	TRBV11-2	TRBJ2-5	-	TGTGCCAGCAGCCCCCAGGGGGGCTACGTGGAGACCCAGTACTTC	CASSPQGGYVETQYF
-	TRBV10-1	TRBJ2-3	-	TGCGCCAGCAGGAGGTACTCAGATACGCAGTATTTT	CASRRYSDTQYF
TRBD2	TRBV28	TRBJ2-7	few	TGTGCCAGCAGTTCTTGGACTAGCGGGAGCCGCGAGCAGTACTTC	CASSSWTSGSREQYF
-	TRBV4-2	TRBJ2-1	-	TGTGCCAGCAGCCAAGAATCAGGGCTAGGGGGGGCCAATGAGCAGTTCTTC	CASSQESGLGGANEQFF
-	TRBV6-5	TRBJ2-7	-	TGTGCCAGCAGCTACACAGGTTCCTACGAGCAGTACTTC	CASSYTGSYEQYF
TRBD1	TRBV24-1	TRBJ2-5	once	TGTGCCACCAGTGACCCTCCCGGGACAGGGGGAGAGACCCAGTACTTC	CATSDPPGTGGETQYF
-	TRBV3-1/TRBV3-2	TRBJ1-1	once	TGTGCCAGCAGCCAAATACTAGGACAGAGAAACACTGAAGCTTTCTTT	CASSQILGQRNTEAFF
-	TRBV2	TRBJ1-6	-	TGTGCCAGCGTGACGGCGGGGGATCTTTCACCCCTCCACTTT	CASVTAGDLSPLHF
-	TRBV30	TRBJ2-1	-	TGTGCCTGGAGTGTACTAGGTAGAAGCGGCTACAATGAGCAGTTCTTC	CAWSVLGRSGYNEQFF
-	TRBV10-2	TRBJ2-2	-	TGCGCCAGCAGGCGGGATACGAACACCGGGGAGCTGTTTTTT	CASRRDTNTGELFF